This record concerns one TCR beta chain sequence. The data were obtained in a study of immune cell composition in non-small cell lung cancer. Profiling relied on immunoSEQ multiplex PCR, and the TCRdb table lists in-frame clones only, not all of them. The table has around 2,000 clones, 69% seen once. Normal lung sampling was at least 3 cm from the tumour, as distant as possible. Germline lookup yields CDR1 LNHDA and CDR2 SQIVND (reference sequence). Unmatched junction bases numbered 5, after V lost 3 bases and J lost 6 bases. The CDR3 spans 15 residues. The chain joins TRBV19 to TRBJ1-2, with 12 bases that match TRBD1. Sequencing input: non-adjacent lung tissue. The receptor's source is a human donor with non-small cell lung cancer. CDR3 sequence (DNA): TGTGCCAGTAGTATGGGACAGGGGGCTCTAGATGGCTACACCTTC. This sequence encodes CASSMGQGALDGYTF.